The source of this T cell receptor beta chain is a study of CD8 T cells in Susac syndrome. It was with random hexamers that roughly 0.45 to 1 ug RNA was reverse transcribed. By means of immunoSEQ multiplex PCR, TCR beta CDR3 spanning 54 Vbeta and 13 Jbeta underwent amplification. TCRdb ran MiXCR on the immunoSEQ multiplex PCR reads and lists one entry per CDR3 protein. The data contain 120,000 to 150,000 distinct CDR3 sequences, roughly 94% of them singletons. CD8+ and CD4+ T cells taken from blood had their TCR beta sequenced. FACS was used to enrich TEMRA cells, whereas the CD8+ and CD4+ T cells were obtained by negative isolation. The material sequenced was CD4+ T cells from PBMCs. The clonotype comes from a human donor in good health.

The CDR3 DNA is TGTGCCAGCAGTCCCGACAGCTCTGGGGCCAACGTCCTGACTTTC. Protein sequence: CASSPDSSGANVLTF. The J gene is TRBJ2-6, the V gene TRBV2; a possible D gene is TRBD1 (5 bases). CDR1 SNHLY and CDR2 FYNNEI come from the germline V gene. V lost 5 bases, J lost 0 bases, and 8 bases lay in between. The CDR3 is 15 residues long.